This T cell receptor (beta chain) came from a study of T cells in Graves' hyperthyroidism and ophthalmopathy. Study-wide results and limits: Expanded thyroid clonotypes (above 0.001) were mostly also found in blood.

The germline V and J ends were trimmed by 5 bases and 2 bases, with 6 bases remaining between them. There are 12 residues in the CDR3. The V gene's germline CDR1 is LNHNV and CDR2 YYDKDF (reference sequence). Not enrolled were patients with uncontrolled infection, other autoimmune disease, pregnancy or lactation. In regard to this clonotype: What it binds is unknown.

Researchers took RNA transcripts and amplified the TCR beta CDR3 regions from them. The HTBI primer set was used in a first-round RT-PCR of the TCR CDR3. Using its own MiXCR run on the multiplex PCR reads, TCRdb lists one record per CDR3 protein. Counted here are under 700,000 distinct CDR3 sequences, approximately 16% occurring once; the ten biggest clones make up more than 15%. Sequencing input: blood. This rearrangement joins TRBV15 to TRBJ1-1, with D maybe TRBD1 (5 bases). This TCR came from a woman under 30 with Graves' hyperthyroidism. CDR3 loop: CATSGQNTEAFF. The CDR3 coding sequence is TGTGCCACCAGCGGACAAAACACTGAAGCTTTCTTT.